These T cell receptor beta chains were read from a single sample in a study of Ad26.COV2.S vaccination and SARS-CoV-2 variants. The table came from immunoSEQ multiplex PCR; TCRdb's copy has only in-frame clones and leaves some out. The table shows 450,000 to 550,000 clones, with about 91% occurring only once. The sequences come from peripheral blood, collected in a trial of Ad26.COV2.S vaccine versus placebo. These receptors originate from a person aged 18-60 years who received the Ad26.COV2.S COVID-19 vaccine or a placebo. The conserved cysteine and the conserved F or W are not part of the CDR3 here.

j_call	v_call	cdr3_aa
TRBJ2-3	TRBV6-5	ASRRWNTDTQY
TRBJ1-2	TRBV10-3	AISGTGYGYT
TRBJ2-3	TRBV5-1	ASSLSRTGDTQY
TRBJ2-1	TRBV7-9	ASSLTGGIEYNEQF
TRBJ2-1	TRBV6-2/TRBV6-3	ASSLGPYNEQF
TRBJ1-4	TRBV4-3	ASSQDGTRSEKLF
TRBJ1-2	TRBV7-2	ASSLVTGYT
TRBJ1-1	TRBV7-3	ASSSSGGWTEAF
TRBJ2-7	TRBV7-6	ASSLDMGPYEQY
TRBJ2-5	TRBV7-8	ASNTRKEETQY
TRBJ1-1	TRBV7-8	ASSIRRPTLNTEAF
TRBJ1-2	TRBV30	AWSTSTGGRPPYRRGYT
TRBJ2-5	TRBV11-2	ASSLGSGAQETQY
TRBJ2-1	TRBV5-8	ASSANEQF
TRBJ2-1	TRBV6-1	ASSEAPYNEQF
TRBJ1-5	TRBV6-5	ASSRDREDQPQH
TRBJ1-5	TRBV27	ASRRGGNQPQH
TRBJ2-6	TRBV2	ASSQDRAPGANVLT
TRBJ2-5	TRBV18	ASSLPLGREEETQY
TRBJ1-1	TRBV5-4	ASSLVSRNTEAF
TRBJ1-5	TRBV2	ASTGRGLQPQH
TRBJ2-5	TRBV7-2	ASSLQETQY
TRBJ1-4	TRBV28	ASRHAGAHNEKLF
TRBJ1-6	TRBV7-9	ASSSSGQRALH
TRBJ2-2	TRBV7-9	AMGDRNTGELF
TRBJ1-2	TRBV7-2	ASSLVVGTGGIGYGYT
TRBJ2-2	TRBV29-1	SPPNTSGWANTGELF
TRBJ2-2	TRBV7-7	ASSLVHERTGELF
TRBJ2-1	TRBV28	ASSVSGVYNEQF
TRBJ2-1	TRBV6-5	ASNLAGDYNEQF
TRBJ1-5	TRBV4-1	ASSRPTASSLHQPQH
TRBJ1-1	TRBV5-1	ASSPTGNTEAF
TRBJ2-2	TRBV19	PTTTMGGGQSTGELF
TRBJ2-6	TRBV10-3	AIKEDRGLSGANVLT
TRBJ2-2	TRBV24-1	ATSDRDRGLVFGELF
TRBJ1-2	TRBV18	ASSLQGQGT
TRBJ2-3	TRBV11-2	ASSPRTSGRQY
TRBJ2-5	TRBV7-2	ASRREAGAGETQY
TRBJ1-1	TRBV3-1/TRBV3-2	ASSPTGEMEAF
TRBJ2-5	TRBV6-5	ASTPGGMETQY
TRBJ2-2	TRBV3-1/TRBV3-2	ASSQEGLGELF
TRBJ2-5	TRBV7-6	ASSGTRGWKRETQY
TRBJ2-1	TRBV13	ASSRLAFSYNEQF
TRBJ1-4	TRBV7-8	ASSWKHSPATNEKLF
TRBJ2-1	TRBV5-1	ASSLVSGEQF
TRBJ1-6	TRBV6-6	ASSGQGQLSPLH
TRBJ2-4	TRBV21-1	ASSKGRTGGRVGIQY
TRBJ1-1	TRBV3-1/TRBV3-2	ASSRGQPNTEAF
TRBJ1-1	TRBV5-5	ASSPSAITEAF
TRBJ2-7	TRBV28	ASSLLSGTGVAYEQY
TRBJ2-3	TRBV19	ASSLPGYSDTQY
TRBJ2-2	TRBV5-4	ATHARGSPNTGELF
TRBJ1-2	TRBV4-3	ASSQDRDRWGYGYT